The 7 T cell receptor beta chains listed next were all sequenced from one sample in a study of cytomegalovirus exposure and HLA in healthy donors. PCR involved 60 Vbeta and 13 Jbeta primers. Clones were sequenced by immunoSEQ multiplex PCR, and TCRdb holds only the in-frame ones, with some missing. The sample records around 85,000 clones, about four fifths being singletons. The sequencing sample was made of PBMCs. The source is a man aged 55 to 69 in good health and CMV-seronegative.

This clone has just one count. This chain connects TRBV5-1 to TRBJ2-3, with 10 bases fitting TRBD2. With 0 bases clipped from V and 0 bases from J, the junction kept 7 bases outside the gene matches. The CDR3 consists of 18 residues. Germline assignment: CDR1 SGHRS and CDR2 YFSETQ. In DNA form, the CDR3 reads TGCGCCAGCAGCTTGGAGCGGGGGGGAGCCCCTAGCACAGATACGCAGTATTTT. Translated: CASSLERGGAPSTDTQYF.

This clone was recorded once. The chain joins TRBV4-1 to TRBJ1-2; a weak D match, TRBD1 (5 bases). CDR1 and CDR2 (germline): MGHRA, YSYEKL. Trimming removed 3 bases from V and 4 bases from J, with 21 bases in between. The CDR3 has 17 residues. CDR3 DNA sequence: TGCGCCAGCAGCCAGTCCCGGGGGGGATTCGAGAGCTATGGCTACACCTTC. It is translated as CASSQSRGGFESYGYTF.

V usage is TRBV19 and J usage is TRBJ2-3; maybe TRBD2 (6 bases). V lost 1 base, J lost 8 bases, and 16 bases lay in between. Germline V CDR1 and CDR2: LNHDA, SQIVND (reference sequence). The CDR3 consists of 15 residues. The chain's CDR3 is CASSIGGGDEATQYF. In nucleotides, the CDR3 is TGTGCCAGTAGTATAGGGGGCGGGGACGAGGCTACGCAGTATTTT.

The gene calls are TRBV9 and TRBJ1-2; 9 bases agree with TRBD1. Germline CDR1 reads SGDLS; CDR2 reads YYNGEE. V dropped 5 bases and J dropped 2; count of bases not matched to a gene: 4. This CDR3 contains 14 residues. The CDR3 DNA follows: TGTGCCAGCAGAGGTGACAGGGGGAACTATGGCTACACCTTC. The encoded protein is CASRGDRGNYGYTF. The full variable domain, rest sourced from reference TRBV9 and TRBJ1-2, is DSGVTQTPKHLITATGQRVTLRCSPRSGDLSVYWYQQSLDQGLQFLIQYYNGEERAKGNILERFSAQQFPDLHSELNLSSLELGDSALYFCASRGDRGNYGYTFGSGTRLTVV.

The genes are TRBV29-1 and TRBJ2-5, with D tentatively TRBD2 (7 bases). CDR3 length: 14 amino acids. The germline V gene encodes CDR1 SQVTM and CDR2 ANQGSEA. Trimming stripped 2 bases from V and 1 base from J, with 11 bases between. The CDR3 bases are TGCAGCGTTGAACCGGCGGGGGCCCAAGAGACCCAGTACTTC. Translation: CSVEPAGAQETQYF. Combining the CDR3 with reference TRBV29-1 and TRBJ2-5 gives the whole variable domain SAVISQKPSRDICQRGTSLTIQCQVDSQVTMMFWYRQQPGQSLTLIATANQGSEATYESGFVIDKFPISRPNLTFSTLTVSNMSPEDSSIYLCSVEPAGAQETQYFGPGTRLLVL.

This chain joins TRBV25-1 and TRBJ2-5; D gene ambiguous. With the DNA end fitting TRBJ2-7 better, the J assignment may be wrong. Germline CDR1 is MGHDK and CDR2 is SYGVNS. This CDR3 has 13 residues. The chain's CDR3 is CASRPDTSYEQYF. CDR3 nucleotide sequence: TGTGCCAGCAGACCCGACACTTCCTACGAGCAGTACTTC.

This chain joins TRBV6-1 and TRBJ2-2, with D possibly being TRBD2 (6 bases). The CDR3 spans 12 residues. Germline V lookup: CDR1 MNHNS, CDR2 SASEGT. V was shortened by 10 bases and J by 13 bases, with 19 bases between the two germline ends. The CDR3 DNA follows: TGTGCCACCATCGGTTTCGGGACTTCGCTGTTTTTT. This encodes CATIGFGTSLFF.